Shown below are 29 T cell receptor beta chains from a single sample sequenced in a study of TIL therapy for anti-PD-1-resistant metastatic lung cancer. Time point: pre-treatment sample, taken before nivolumab and TIL therapy. Sequencing used immunoSEQ v3. Clones were sequenced by immunoSEQ multiplex PCR, and TCRdb holds only the in-frame ones, with some missing. The table shows around 20,000 clones, with approximately 79% occurring only once. Sequences were derived from blood, sampled at baseline. The receptors come from a person aged 25-80 years with non-small cell lung cancer.

This chain uses TRBV29-1 with TRBJ2-3; TRBD1 is a possible D gene (6 bases). The length of the CDR3 is 13 residues. Germline-derived CDR1 and CDR2 are SQVTM and ANQGSEA. V was trimmed by 4 bases and J by 4 bases, leaving 12 bases between them. The CDR3 loop is CSVARTGSDTQYF. The CDR3 nucleotides are TGCAGCGTTGCCCGCACAGGGTCAGATACGCAGTATTTT.

This chain connects TRBV6-5 to TRBJ1-3; 9 bases align to TRBD1. The ends lost 8 bases at V and 4 bases at J; junction bases unmatched: 6. The CDR3 is 14 amino acids. Germline loops: CDR1 MNHEY, CDR2 SVGAGI. The CDR3, as DNA: TGTGCCAGCTTCGGGACAGGGAGAGGAAACACCATATATTTT. This encodes CASFGTGRGNTIYF.

The V gene is TRBV30, the J gene TRBJ2-5; D unresolved. The germline V and J ends were trimmed by 1 base and 1 base, with 7 bases remaining between them. Germline-derived CDR1 and CDR2 are GTSNPN and SVGIG (reference sequence). This CDR3 region has 13 residues. The CDR3 protein is CAWSGQSQETQYF. The CDR3 DNA reads TGTGCCTGGAGTGGGCAGTCCCAAGAGACCCAGTACTTC.

This clone appeared a single time. This sequence joins TRBV5-1 and TRBJ1-1; the D is unclear. The CDR3 contains 15 residues. Germline V gives CDR1 SGHRS, CDR2 YFSETQ. The V and J ends lost 4 bases and 10 bases respectively, with 23 bases between them. The DNA of the CDR3 is TGCGCCAGCAGCATTGTCGGGGATTATCGCCGCCCAGCTTTCTTT. Protein product: CASSIVGDYRRPAFF.

This clone was counted a single time. J is TRBJ2-3 and V is TRBV19; 15 bases are shared with TRBD2. The CDR3 is 16 residues long. The junction had 6 bases not matched to a gene; V was cut back by 1 base and J by 10 bases. Germline CDR1 LNHDA, CDR2 SQIVND (reference sequence). CDR3 residues: CASSIGGTSGRMAQYF. CDR3 DNA sequence: TGTGCCAGTAGTATAGGAGGGACTAGCGGGAGGATGGCGCAGTATTTT. Combining the CDR3 with reference TRBV19 and TRBJ2-3 gives the whole variable domain DGGITQSPKYLFRKEGQNVTLSCEQNLNHDAMYWYRQDPGQGLRLIYYSQIVNDFQKGDIAEGYSVSREKKESFPLTVTSAQKNPTAFYLCASSIGGTSGRMAQYFGPGTRLTVL.

The chain employs TRBV4-3 and TRBJ1-2; D unresolved. The CDR3 consists of 15 residues. Looked up from germline, CDR1 is LGHNA and CDR2 is YSLEER. V was shortened by 4 bases and J by 1 base, with 13 bases between the two germline ends. This CDR3 reads CASSLSTEDNYGYTF. The CDR3 DNA reads TGCGCCAGCAGCCTATCGACGGAGGATAACTATGGCTACACCTTC.

This chain links TRBV5-8 with TRBJ2-7; the D gene is possibly TRBD1 (5 bases). V dropped 9 bases and J dropped 3 bases, with 19 bases sitting between them. The germline V gene encodes CDR1 SGHTS and CDR2 YDEGEE. The CDR3 covers 14 residues. The CDR3 coding sequence is TGTGCCACCTTACACAGGAGCCTTGACTACGAGCAGTACTTC. It is translated as CATLHRSLDYEQYF.

The chain joins TRBV4-2 to TRBJ1-2, with no clear D. Germline CDR1 is LGHNA and CDR2 is YNFKEQ. The length of the CDR3 is 16 residues. The V and J ends lost 0 bases and 8 bases respectively, with 19 bases between them. The DNA of the CDR3 is TGTGCCAGCAGCCAAGACCTCTCAGCCGCCCTGCGGGGCTACACCTTC. Its protein product is CASSQDLSAALRGYTF.

This clone occurred a few times. The V gene is TRBV18, the J gene TRBJ1-1; 12 bases align to TRBD1. Germline lookup yields CDR1 KGHSH and CDR2 LQKENI. CDR3 length: 13 amino acids. Trimming took 5 bases from V and 9 from J; bases not matched to a gene: 4. CDR3 protein: CASSTRDRGQAFF. DNA for the CDR3: TGTGCCAGCTCAACTCGGGACAGGGGGCAAGCTTTCTTT.

This clone has only a few counts. This chain uses TRBV30 with TRBJ1-6, with D maybe TRBD1 (5 bases). The germline CDR1 and CDR2 sequences are GTSNPN and SVGIG (reference sequence). The CDR3 length is 14 residues. The ends were cut back, 3 bases at V and 8 bases at J, with 14 bases in the middle. This chain's CDR3 is CAWSEWVGDSPLHF. DNA of the CDR3: TGTGCCTGGAGCGAGTGGGTAGGGGATTCACCCCTCCACTTT.

This chain links TRBV5-1 with TRBJ1-2; no clear D gene. With 2 bases removed from V and 4 bases from J, the gap between germline ends came to 6 bases. This CDR3 has 12 amino acids. Germline V gene lookup returns CDR1 SGHRS and CDR2 YFSETQ. The CDR3 DNA is TGCGCCAGCAGCTTAGACACCTATGGCTACACCTTC. This translates into CASSLDTYGYTF.

This sequence joins TRBV3-1 (or the pseudogene TRBV3-2) and TRBJ2-7; the match to TRBD1 covers 12 bases. The germline gives CDR1 LGHDT, CDR2 YNNKEL (reference sequence). V trimming: 3 bases; J trimming: 3 bases; junction bases outside the gene matches: 9. The CDR3 runs to 17 residues. CDR3 in DNA: TGTGCCAGCAGCCAGGGCATAGGGACAGGGGGCGTCTACGAGCAGTACTTC. Its translation: CASSQGIGTGGVYEQYF.

The rearrangement links TRBV24-1 to TRBJ1-2, with D possibly being TRBD1 (6 bases). Germline CDR1 and CDR2: KGHDR and SFDVKD. V lost 0 bases and J lost 8, with 15 bases in between. This CDR3 contains 15 residues. CDR3 coding DNA: TGTGCCACCAGTGATTTGCCGGGGGGCCTCGGCGGCTACACCTTC. Translation: CATSDLPGGLGGYTF.

The chain employs TRBV5-1 and TRBJ2-1; possibly TRBD1 for D (6 bases). The V end was cut by 2 bases, the J end by 5 bases, with 14 bases between. The CDR3 runs to 15 residues. Germline assignment: CDR1 SGHRS and CDR2 YFSETQ. In nucleotides, the CDR3 is TGCGCCAGCAGCTTTTATAGGACAGTGGACAATGAGCAGTTCTTC. Translating it yields CASSFYRTVDNEQFF.

The chain uses TRBV10-2 and TRBJ1-2, with 9 bases matching TRBD1. V lost 3 bases, J lost 7 bases, and 3 bases stayed unmatched. The CDR3 is 13 residues long. Germline CDR1 reads WSHSY; CDR2 reads SAAADI. The CDR3 sequence is CASSEQGAFGYTF. CDR3 nucleotide sequence: TGCGCCAGCAGTGAACAGGGGGCGTTTGGCTACACCTTC.

The chain recombines TRBV20-1 with TRBJ1-2; a possible D gene is TRBD1 (6 bases). Germline V gene sequence: CDR1 DFQATT, CDR2 SNEGSKA (reference sequence). The V end was cut by 3 bases, the J end by 4 bases, with 18 bases between. The CDR3 contains 15 residues. The CDR3 nucleotides are TGCAGTGCTAGTAGGAGGGGGGCATGGGGCTATGGCTACACCTTC. This translates into CSASRRGAWGYGYTF.

The chain joins TRBV6-5 to TRBJ2-2; 7 bases are a match to TRBD1. The CDR3 loop spans 14 amino acids. Germline V gives CDR1 MNHEY, CDR2 SVGAGI. V shed 7 bases, J shed 7 bases, and the junction held 9 bases outside the gene matches. The CDR3 nucleotides are TGTGCCAGCATGCTAGACAGGGAAGGCGGGGAGCTGTTTTTT. Amino acid sequence: CASMLDREGGELFF.

This chain connects TRBV6-5 to TRBJ2-7; 7 positions match TRBD1. The germline CDR1 and CDR2 sequences are MNHEY and SVGAGI. The CDR3 totals 13 residues. V was clipped by 6 bases and J by 6 bases; unmatched bases: 8. CDR3 sequence reads: CASSAVQGPEQYF. CDR3 nucleotides: TGTGCCAGCAGCGCCGTACAGGGGCCCGAGCAGTACTTC.

The CDR3 nucleotides are TGTGCCAGCAGTAGTAAGGGGGATACGCAGTATTTT. It translates to CASSSKGDTQYF. This sequence joins TRBV5-8 and TRBJ2-3, with TRBD1 as a possible D gene (5 bases). CDR1 and CDR2 (germline): SGHTS, YDEGEE. This CDR3 is 12 amino acids long. The V end lost 5 bases, the J end lost 6 bases, and 10 bases lay between the germline ends.

In the case of this clone: At one boundary the junction diverges from the germline segment, which might be a read error. The chain recombines TRBV4-3 with TRBJ2-7; no firm D call. The CDR3 sequence is 16 residues long. Per germline, CDR1 LGHNA and CDR2 YSLEER. The CDR3: CASSQAGPGRSHEQYF. In DNA, the CDR3 is TGCGCCAGCAGCCAAGCCGGGCCCGGGCGCTCCCACGAGCAGTACTTC.

This clone counts as medium-sized. As DNA, the CDR3 is TGTGCCAGCAGTTTAGACAGTCTAGCGGGAGCTGAGTACTTC. Translated: CASSLDSLAGAEYF. The chain combines TRBV27 with TRBJ2-7; 10 bases agree with TRBD2. The CDR3 has 14 amino acids. In germline, CDR1 is MNHEY, CDR2 SMNVEV (reference sequence). The J segment lost 11 bases and the V segment lost 2 bases, leaving 9 bases of the junction unmatched.

The chain has TRBV4-2 and TRBJ1-3; the D is unclear. The V gene lost 0 bases and the J gene lost 1 base, with 10 bases spanning the gap. CDR3 length: 16 amino acids. The germline V gene encodes CDR1 LGHNA and CDR2 YNFKEQ. The CDR3 coding sequence is TGTGCCAGCAGCCAAGATTTACCGGGGTCTGGAAACACCATATATTTT. It yields the protein CASSQDLPGSGNTIYF.

The genes are TRBV9 and TRBJ1-3; D might be TRBD1 (5 bases). Deletions cut 6 bases from V and 0 bases from J, with 10 bases between. This CDR3 is built from 14 residues. CDR1 and CDR2 from the germline V gene are SGDLS and YYNGEE. CDR3 protein: CASNRGSSGNTIYF. The DNA for the CDR3 is TGTGCCAGCAATCGGGGGAGCTCTGGAAACACCATATATTTT.

The J gene is TRBJ2-1, the V gene TRBV3-1 (or the pseudogene TRBV3-2), with 14 nucleotides matching TRBD2. With 0 bases clipped from V and 1 base from J, the junction kept 8 bases outside the gene matches. The CDR3 covers 20 residues. Germline values: CDR1 LGHDT, CDR2 YNNKEL (reference sequence). The CDR3 region has the DNA TGTGCCAGCAGCCAAGATCTCGGACTAGCGGGAGGTCTATCCTACAATGAGCAGTTCTTC. Amino acids: CASSQDLGLAGGLSYNEQFF.

This clone appeared once. The chain links TRBV4-1 to TRBJ1-2; D might be TRBD1 (6 bases). CDR1 is MGHRA, CDR2 YSYEKL, per germline. Trimming stripped 2 bases from V and 4 bases from J, with 8 bases between. The CDR3 totals 13 residues. In DNA, the CDR3 is TGCGCCAGCAGCCAAACAGGGCCCTATGGCTACACCTTC. It codes for CASSQTGPYGYTF.

The chain links TRBV6-5 to TRBJ2-2, with TRBD2 matching 9 bases. Germline CDR1 MNHEY, CDR2 SVGAGI. The CDR3 has 15 residues. J lost 6 bases, V lost 7 bases, and 9 bases had no gene match. In DNA form, the CDR3 reads TGTGCCAGCATCCCCGGGACTAGCTGGGCCGGGGAGCTGTTTTTT. Residues: CASIPGTSWAGELFF.

This chain connects TRBV27 to TRBJ2-1, with TRBD1 matching over 7 bases. With V trimmed by 4 bases and J by 10 bases, 4 bases remained unmatched. Germline values: CDR1 MNHEY, CDR2 SMNVEV (reference sequence). The CDR3 sequence is 12 residues long. CDR3 coding DNA: TGTGCCAGCAGTTACAGGGGTGACGAGCAGTTCTTC. It specifies CASSYRGDEQFF.

V gene TRBV27 combines with J gene TRBJ1-1; no firm D call. The CDR3 is 14 residues long. Germline V gives CDR1 MNHEY, CDR2 SMNVEV (reference sequence). The ends were cut back, 0 bases at V and 5 bases at J, with 10 bases in the middle. The CDR3 protein is CASSLSRAGTEAFF. The CDR3 DNA reads as TGTGCCAGCAGTTTATCGAGGGCTGGAACTGAAGCTTTCTTT.

The chain links TRBV9 to TRBJ2-3, with 10 bases that match TRBD2. The CDR3 has 15 amino acids. Germline trimming cut 7 bases from V and 7 bases from J; bases unmatched to any gene: 12. The V gene's germline CDR1 is SGDLS and CDR2 YYNGEE. This chain's CDR3 is CASGTASGGSYTQYF. CDR3 DNA: TGTGCCAGCGGCACAGCTAGCGGGGGTTCATATACGCAGTATTTT.